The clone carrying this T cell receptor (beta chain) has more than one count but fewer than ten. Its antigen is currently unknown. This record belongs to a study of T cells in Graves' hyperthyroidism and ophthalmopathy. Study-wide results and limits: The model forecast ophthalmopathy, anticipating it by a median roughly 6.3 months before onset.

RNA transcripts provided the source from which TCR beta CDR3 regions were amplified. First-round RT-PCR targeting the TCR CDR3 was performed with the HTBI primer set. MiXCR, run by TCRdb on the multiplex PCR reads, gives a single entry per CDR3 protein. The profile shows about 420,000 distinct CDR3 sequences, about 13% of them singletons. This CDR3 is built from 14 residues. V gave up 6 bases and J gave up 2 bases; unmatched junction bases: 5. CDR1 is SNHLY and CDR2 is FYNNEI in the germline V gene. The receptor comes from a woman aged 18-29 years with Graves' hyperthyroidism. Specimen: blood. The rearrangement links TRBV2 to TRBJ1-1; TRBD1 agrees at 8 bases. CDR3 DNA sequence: TGTGCCAGCAGGGGTGACAGGGGAAACACTGAAGCTTTCTTT. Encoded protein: CASRGDRGNTEAFF.